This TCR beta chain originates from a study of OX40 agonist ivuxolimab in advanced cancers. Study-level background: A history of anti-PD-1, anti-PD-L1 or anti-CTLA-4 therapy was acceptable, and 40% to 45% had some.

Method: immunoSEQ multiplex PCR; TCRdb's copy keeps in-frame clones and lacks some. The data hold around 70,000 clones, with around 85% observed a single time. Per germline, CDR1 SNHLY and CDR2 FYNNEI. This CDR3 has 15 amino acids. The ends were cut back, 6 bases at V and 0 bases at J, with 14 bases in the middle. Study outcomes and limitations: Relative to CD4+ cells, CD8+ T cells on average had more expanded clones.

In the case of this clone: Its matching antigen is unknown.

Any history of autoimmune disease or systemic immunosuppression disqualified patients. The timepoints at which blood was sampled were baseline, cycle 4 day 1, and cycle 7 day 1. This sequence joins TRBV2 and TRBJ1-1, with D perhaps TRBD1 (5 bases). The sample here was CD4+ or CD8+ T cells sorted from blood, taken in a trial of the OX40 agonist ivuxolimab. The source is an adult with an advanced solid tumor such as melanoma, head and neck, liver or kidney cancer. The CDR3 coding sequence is TGTGCCAGCAGGGGGGACGAGAGATTGAACACTGAAGCTTTCTTT. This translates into CASRGDERLNTEAFF.